A selection of T cell receptor beta chains follows, all from one sample in a study of blood T cell repertoires in COVID-19. The table came from immunoSEQ multiplex PCR; TCRdb's copy has only in-frame clones and leaves some out. The sample lists 250,000 or so clones, around 81% occurring once. Material: PBMCs or T cells enriched from blood (not recorded which). The receptor source for this set is a man in his forties or fifties who had recovered from COVID-19. CDR3s include the opening cysteine and the closing phenylalanine or tryptophan. The D gene is left open where the match is weak. Expanded clones get a size class; other rows say once, few or many, or leave the size out.

>TRBJ1-6|TRBV18|.|.
TGTGCCAGCTCACCCCGACAGCATAACTCCTATAATTCACCCCTCCACTTT
CASSPRQHNSYNSPLHF
>TRBJ1-1|TRBV6-5|few|.
TGTGCCAGCAGTTACTCGAATCGGGGAGGGCGGGCTGAAGCTTTCTTT
CASSYSNRGGRAEAFF
>TRBJ1-2|TRBV28|.|.
TGTGCCAGCAGTTTGGGGGGTAACTATGGCTACACCTTC
CASSLGGNYGYTF
>TRBJ1-1|TRBV28|.|.
TGTGCCAGCAGTTCTACACAGGCGGCAGAAGCTTTCTTT
CASSSTQAAEAFF
>TRBJ1-5|TRBV6-5|.|TRBD1
TGTGCCAGCATCAAGAGCAGGGGGAGCAATCAGCCCCAGCATTTT
CASIKSRGSNQPQHF
>TRBJ2-7|TRBV2|few|.
TGTGCCAGCAGCCCGGACAGCCTGAGCTCCTACGAGCAGTACTTC
CASSPDSLSSYEQYF
>TRBJ1-3|TRBV3-1/TRBV3-2|.|.
TGTGCCAGCAGCCTACAGGGCGGTGGAAACACCATATATTTT
CASSLQGGGNTIYF
>TRBJ2-3|TRBV27|.|.
TGTGCCAGCAGTTTGGGGCGGGGTAGCACAGATACGCAGTATTTT
CASSLGRGSTDTQYF
>TRBJ2-3|TRBV7-9|.|.
TGTGCCAGCCTTAAGGGGTTTAAGGCAGATACGCAGTATTTT
CASLKGFKADTQYF
>TRBJ2-7|TRBV2|.|TRBD2
TGTGCCAGCCAAAGGACCACTAGCGGATCCTACGAGCAGTACTTC
CASQRTTSGSYEQYF
>TRBJ2-1|TRBV28|.|.
TGTGCCAGCAGACCTGACAGTGCTACTATTTACAATGAGCAGTTCTTC
CASRPDSATIYNEQFF
>TRBJ1-3|TRBV9|few|.
TGTGCCAGCAGCGTAGTTGAGACTGGAAACACCATATATTTT
CASSVVETGNTIYF
>TRBJ2-5|TRBV7-9|.|.
TGTGCCAGCAGCTTATATCGGCTAGTCGGTACCCAAGAGACCCAGTACTTC
CASSLYRLVGTQETQYF
>TRBJ1-4|TRBV7-9|once|TRBD1
TGTGCCAGCAGCCCAGGGACAGGGGAAGGTAATGAAAAACTGTTTTTT
CASSPGTGEGNEKLFF
>TRBJ1-1|TRBV19|once|TRBD1
TGTGCCAGTAGTGTTTGGACAGGGTCCTTCCAGAACACTGAAGCTTTCTTT
CASSVWTGSFQNTEAFF
>TRBJ1-6|TRBV7-3|.|TRBD1
TGTGCCAGCAGCTTAATGGCAGGGGGGAATTCACCCCTCCACTTT
CASSLMAGGNSPLHF
>TRBJ1-3|TRBV11-2|few|TRBD1
TGTGCCAGCAGCACCAGGATGGCCCAGGGGGAAAACACCATATATTTT
CASSTRMAQGENTIYF
>TRBJ2-1|TRBV7-9|.|TRBD1
TGTGCCAGCAGCCTAGCGGAGGGGACAGGGGCCTACAATGAGCAGTTCTTC
CASSLAEGTGAYNEQFF
>TRBJ2-4|TRBV18|.|TRBD1
TGTGCCAGCACCGCGACAGGGACGACCAAAAACATTCAGTACTTC
CASTATGTTKNIQYF
>TRBJ1-1|TRBV24-1|.|.
TGTGCCACCCAGAGGGCGGTGAACACTGAAGCTTTCTTT
CATQRAVNTEAFF
>TRBJ2-5|TRBV10-3|.|TRBD2
TGTGCCATCAGTGAGTCGAGCGGCGGGAGGGCCCAGTACTTC
CAISESSGGRAQYF
>TRBJ2-2|TRBV5-4|.|TRBD1
TGTGCCACCAGGGGGCGAGGCACCGGGGAGCTGTTTTTT
CATRGRGTGELFF
>TRBJ1-2|TRBV7-9|.|.
TGTGCCAGCAGCTCCTCCTTCAACAGCTATGGCTACACCTTC
CASSSSFNSYGYTF
>TRBJ2-7|TRBV12-1|.|.
TGTGCCAGCAGCCTACAAAGCGCGTACTTC
CASSLQSAYF
>TRBJ1-1|TRBV9|.|TRBD1
TGTGCCAGCAGCGTAGGACAGGGGGCGTTGAACACTGAAGCTTTCTTT
CASSVGQGALNTEAFF
>TRBJ1-6|TRBV28|.|.
TGTGCCAGCAGTTCCCCCAGGGAGGGATCACCCCTCCACTTT
CASSSPREGSPLHF
>TRBJ1-4|TRBV30|once|TRBD1
TGTGCCTGGAGTCTGCGAACAGGGACAGGGCGAGGAGAAAAACTGTTTTTT
CAWSLRTGTGRGEKLFF
>TRBJ1-5|TRBV11-2|few|.
TGTGCCAGCAGCTTAGGGGGGACATTCTCATCTCCCCAGCATTTT
CASSLGGTFSSPQHF
>TRBJ1-2|TRBV28|.|.
TGTGCCAGCAGGTCTCAGGGGACCTATGGCTACACCTTC
CASRSQGTYGYTF
>TRBJ2-1|TRBV19|.|.
TGTGCCAGTAGTAGCCGCACTAGCATCTCCTACAATGAGCAGTTCTTC
CASSSRTSISYNEQFF
>TRBJ1-5|TRBV7-8|.|.
TGTGCCAGCAGCTCCACGGGTTGGCAGCCCCAGCATTTT
CASSSTGWQPQHF
>TRBJ2-1|TRBV27|.|TRBD2
TGTGCCAGCAGTTCCCCGGCTAGCGGGAACAATGAGCAGTTCTTC
CASSSPASGNNEQFF
>TRBJ2-3|TRBV29-1|.|.
TGCAGCGTTCAAACAGATACGCAGTATTTT
CSVQTDTQYF
>TRBJ1-1|TRBV7-3|.|TRBD1
TGTGCCAGCAGCTCCCCAGGGGGACAAGCTTTCTTT
CASSSPGGQAFF
>TRBJ2-5|TRBV5-8|.|.
TGTGCCAGCAGCGACACAGGGTTGTTAGGGGAGACCCAGTACTTC
CASSDTGLLGETQYF
>TRBJ2-1|TRBV19|.|TRBD1
TGTGCCAGTAGCCCGGGACAGACATACAATGAGCAGTTCTTC
CASSPGQTYNEQFF
>TRBJ2-7|TRBV9|.|TRBD2
TGTGCCAGCAGCCTCGGGACTAGCGGGAGTTACGAGCAGTACTTC
CASSLGTSGSYEQYF
>TRBJ1-5|TRBV12-5|.|.
TGTGCTAGTGGTTTGAGGGGGAATCTCGGCAATCAGCCCCAGCATTTT
CASGLRGNLGNQPQHF